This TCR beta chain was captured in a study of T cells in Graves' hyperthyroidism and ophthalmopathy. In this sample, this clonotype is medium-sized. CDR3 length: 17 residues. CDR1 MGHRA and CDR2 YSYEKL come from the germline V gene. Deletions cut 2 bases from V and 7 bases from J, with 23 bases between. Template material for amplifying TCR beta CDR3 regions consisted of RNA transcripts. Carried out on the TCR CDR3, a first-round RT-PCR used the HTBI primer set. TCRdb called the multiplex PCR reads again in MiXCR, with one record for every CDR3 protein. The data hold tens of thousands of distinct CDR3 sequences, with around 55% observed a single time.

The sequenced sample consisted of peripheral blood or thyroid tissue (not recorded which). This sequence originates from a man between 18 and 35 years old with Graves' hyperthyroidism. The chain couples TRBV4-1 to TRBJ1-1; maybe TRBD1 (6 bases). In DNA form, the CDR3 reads TGCGCCAGCAGCCAAAGGGGGGGACATGACTACCTAGGTGAAGCTTTCTTT. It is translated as CASSQRGGHDYLGEAFF.